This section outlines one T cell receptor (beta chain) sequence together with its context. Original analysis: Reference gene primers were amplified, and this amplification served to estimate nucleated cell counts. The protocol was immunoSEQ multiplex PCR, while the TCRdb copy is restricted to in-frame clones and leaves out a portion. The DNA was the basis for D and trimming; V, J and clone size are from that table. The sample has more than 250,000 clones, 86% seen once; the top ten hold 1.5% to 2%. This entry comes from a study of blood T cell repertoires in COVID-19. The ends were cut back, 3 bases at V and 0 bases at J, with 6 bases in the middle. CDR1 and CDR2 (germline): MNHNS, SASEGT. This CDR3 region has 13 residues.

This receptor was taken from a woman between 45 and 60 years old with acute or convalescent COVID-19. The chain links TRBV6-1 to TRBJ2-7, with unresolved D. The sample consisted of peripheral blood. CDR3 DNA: TGTGCCAGCAGTGACGTCCCCTCCTACGAGCAGTACTTC. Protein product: CASSDVPSYEQYF.